The source of this T cell receptor (beta chain) is a study of shared clonotypes between healthy human individuals. V was pared by 5 bases and J by 2 bases, with 10 bases between. Germline V CDR1 and CDR2: SGHVS, FQNEAQ. This CDR3 contains 14 residues. The naive CD8 population came from CD45RO-negative cells selected for CCR7, without terminally differentiated effector memory CD45RA+ cells. The repertoire was sequenced with immunoSEQ multiplex PCR; TCRdb's copy has only in-frame clones and lacks some. This sample has 760,000 or so clones; approximately 96% occur once, and the top ten carry about 0.22%.

The TCR comes from a young man in good health. The chain employs TRBV7-8 and TRBJ1-5; no clear D gene. The material sequenced was naive CD8+ T cells sorted from blood. The CDR3, as DNA: TGTGCCAGCAGCCCTCAGATCCGCAATCAGCCCCAGCATTTT. This encodes CASSPQIRNQPQHF.